The 14 T cell receptor beta chains given below trace back to one sample, sequenced in a study of hypomethylating agent response in myelodysplastic syndrome. The protocol was immunoSEQ multiplex PCR, while the TCRdb copy is restricted to in-frame clones and leaves out a portion. The table lists around 1,800 clones, around 73% of them singletons. Sequenced material: bone marrow, taken before or after starting hypomethylating agent treatment for myelodysplastic syndrome (not recorded which). The receptors here all came from a human donor with myelodysplastic syndrome.

This clone was counted once. The gene calls are TRBV15 and TRBJ2-7, with 11 positions matching TRBD1. There are 15 residues in the CDR3. The V segment lost 5 bases and the J segment 2 bases; nucleotides outside the gene matches: 5. Germline V gives CDR1 LNHNV, CDR2 YYDKDF (reference sequence). CDR3 nucleotides: TGTGCCACCAGCGGAGGACAGGGGGCCACCTACGAGCAGTACTTC. Protein sequence: CATSGGQGATYEQYF.

This clone came up a few times. The J gene is TRBJ2-7, the V gene TRBV19; unclear D gene. The CDR3 extends over 12 amino acids. Germline-derived CDR1 and CDR2 are LNHDA and SQIVND (reference sequence). V lost 7 bases, J lost 5 bases, and 12 bases lay in between. This CDR3 reads CASTNGVNEQYF. The DNA for the CDR3 is TGTGCCAGTACCAATGGGGTCAACGAGCAGTACTTC.

This sequence joins TRBV7-2 and TRBJ1-2; D is unclear. This CDR3 has 14 amino acids. Germline V gene sequence: CDR1 SGHTA, CDR2 FQGNSA. V lost 1 base to trimming and J lost 1 base, with 7 bases between them. The CDR3 nucleotides are TGTGCCAGCAGCTTAGGTCCAGTTAACTATGGCTACACCTTC. Translated: CASSLGPVNYGYTF.

V and J are TRBV12-5 and TRBJ1-5; D remains unclear. Germline V gene data show CDR1 as LGHNT and CDR2 as FRNRAP. This CDR3 contains 16 residues. V was pared by 1 base and J by 2 bases, with 12 bases between. CDR3 nucleotides: TGTGCTAGTGGTTTGGCGGCTGCGGGTGGCAATCAGCCCCAGCATTTT. It translates to CASGLAAAGGNQPQHF.

The V and J genes are TRBV6-5 and TRBJ2-7; D may be TRBD1 (5 bases). This CDR3 spans 14 amino acids. Trimming took off 7 bases at V and 2 bases at J, with 15 bases between the two ends. Germline CDR1 reads MNHEY; CDR2 reads SVGAGI. This CDR3 is CASTPRATTYEQYF. CDR3 bases: TGTGCCAGCACCCCCAGGGCCACCACCTACGAGCAGTACTTC.

The CDR3 bases are TGTGCCAGCAGGTCGGTGAGGGACAGGGTGGTCAGCAATCAGCCCCAGCATTTT. Protein: CASRSVRDRVVSNQPQHF. The chain recombines TRBV2 with TRBJ1-5; 9 bases are a match to TRBD1. V dropped 6 bases and J dropped 1; count of bases not matched to a gene: 13. The germline gives CDR1 SNHLY, CDR2 FYNNEI. The CDR3 length is 18 residues.

The chain is built from TRBV6-6 and TRBJ2-2, with D perhaps TRBD2 (5 bases). The germline V gene encodes CDR1 MNHNY and CDR2 SVGAGI (reference sequence). V gave up 2 bases and J gave up 5 bases, with 12 bases separating them. CDR3 length equals 15 residues. CDR3 sequence reads: CASSYPDWPTGELFF. CDR3 nucleotides: TGTGCCAGCAGTTACCCGGACTGGCCAACCGGGGAGCTGTTTTTT.

The V gene is TRBV11-1, the J gene TRBJ1-3; D perhaps matches TRBD1 (5 bases). CDR1 and CDR2 from the germline V gene are SGHAT and FQDESV (reference sequence). This CDR3 comprises 13 residues. The V end was cut by 4 bases, the J end by 2 bases, with 6 bases between. The CDR3 sequence is CASSSGPGNTIYF. The CDR3 DNA sequence: TGTGCCAGCAGCTCGGGACCTGGAAACACCATATATTTT.

CDR3 bases: TGTGCCAGCAGCCACCGGGAAAACTCCTACGAGCAGTACTTC. Its translation: CASSHRENSYEQYF. The chain combines TRBV7-6 with TRBJ2-7; D might be TRBD2 (5 bases). The CDR3 spans 14 residues. Germline lookup yields CDR1 SGHVS and CDR2 FNYEAQ. Trimming pared 5 bases from V and 0 bases from J, leaving 11 bases between.

The J gene is TRBJ1-3, the V gene TRBV10-3; 7 bases match TRBD1. There are 11 residues in the CDR3. Germline CDR1 ENHRY, CDR2 SYGVKD. V was pared by 11 bases and J by 7 bases, with 5 bases of the junction left unmatched. In DNA form, the CDR3 reads TGTGCCTTACTACAGGGGAACACCATATATTTT. Its translation: CALLQGNTIYF.

The genes are TRBV6-6 and TRBJ2-7; TRBD2 aligns across 9 bases. Losses at the gene ends were 3 bases for V and 5 bases for J; bases not matched to a gene: 5. CDR3 length equals 14 residues. Looked up from germline, CDR1 is MNHNY and CDR2 is SVGAGI (reference sequence). Here the CDR3 DNA reads TGTGCCAGCAGTTATCGGCGGGGGGGCCACGAGCAGTACTTC. It translates to CASSYRRGGHEQYF.

The chain has TRBV5-6 and TRBJ2-5, with 10 positions matching TRBD1. The junction had 7 bases not matched to a gene; V was cut back by 4 bases and J by 4 bases. This CDR3 has 15 amino acids. From germline, CDR1 is SGHDT and CDR2 YYEEEE. The DNA of the CDR3 is TGTGCCAGCAGCCTTCCGGGACAGGGGACAGAGACCCAGTACTTC. Its translation: CASSLPGQGTETQYF. The full variable domain, its missing parts supplied by reference TRBV5-6 and TRBJ2-5, is DAGVTQSPTHLIKTRGQQVTLRCSPKSGHDTVSWYQQALGQGPQFIFQYYEEEERQRGNFPDRFSGHQFPNYSSELNVNALLLGDSALYLCASSLPGQGTETQYFGPGTRLLVL.

This chain joins TRBV2 and TRBJ1-1; D is unclear. The CDR3 covers 11 residues. Germline CDR1 reads SNHLY; CDR2 reads FYNNEI. V was cut by 6 bases and J by 6 bases, with 8 bases left in between. CDR3 nucleotide sequence: TGTGCCAGCAGGCTCAGGTCTGAAGCTTTCTTT. This sequence encodes CASRLRSEAFF.

The rearrangement links TRBV7-9 to TRBJ2-1; D is possibly TRBD2 (5 bases). The CDR3 totals 14 residues. The germline V and J ends were trimmed by 5 bases and 10 bases, with 18 bases remaining between them. Germline CDR1 SEHNR, CDR2 FQNEAQ (reference sequence). The CDR3 DNA reads as TGTGCCAGCAGCCAGCACGACCCTCCGGGGGAGCAGTTCTTC. Translation: CASSQHDPPGEQFF.